This TCR beta chain was found in a study of blood T cell repertoires in COVID-19 (dated by TCRdb to 2020 to 2022). As for the study more broadly: The collaborator samples originated in the United States, Italy and Spain and spanned the acute and convalescent phases of COVID-19. The material from the prospective study consisted of cDNA or gDNA derived from T cells, B-cell-depleted T cells, or PBMCs. Subjects who had been exposed to COVID-19, were actively infected with it, or had recovered from it provided the deeply sampled blood TCRbeta repertoires that made up the dataset. The repertoires were released in a freely available public database intended as a resource for research on the immune response to SARS-CoV-2. Samples were obtained from the ongoing ImmuneRACE study (first 160 participants) and from 1,200 or so subjects provided by 6 global collaborators. A de-identified subject ID, COVID-19 status, age in years and sex were almost always included in the sample metadata. Where available, HLA class I and class II types were obtained from metadata supplied by the sample provider rather than from assay-based typing.

Study-level results and caveats: The quantity of clinical and demographic metadata differed by source and by participant and was supplied without curation.

This clone came up once. It has no known antigen specificity. The sample holds no much larger clone one base away, and base qualities are not on file. The immunoSEQ Assay, a bias-controlled multiplex PCR, was used to amplify TCRbeta CDR3 regions from genomic DNA. On the study's bioinformatics: Within the assay, amplification of reference gene primers was used to estimate how many nucleated cells each sample contained. To quantify the absolute abundance of each unique TCRbeta CDR3 rearrangement, sequence reads were collapsed and filtered. For each sample, productive Simpson clonality was calculated as the square root of Simpson's diversity index over productive rearrangements. TCRdb stores this immuneACCESS table with in-frame sequences only. Part of the clones is absent; in the studies checked, under half of the shortfall reflects unresolved V genes, and no reason is known for the rest. For V, J and clone size, that table is used; D and trimming come from the DNA. The sample contains about 120,000 clones, over 70% of them found a single time. Clones ranked in the top ten supply roughly 30% of the sample.

Collaborating institutions collected whole blood in K2EDTA tubes following their own protocols. For TCRbeta analysis, collaborator samples were shipped as frozen whole blood, as isolated PBMCs, or as DNA extracted from either sample type. Sequenced material: peripheral blood. The sequence came from a woman aged 70-85 years with acute or convalescent COVID-19.

The CDR3 reads CASSRSGPDTQYF. DNA sequence: TGCGCCAGCAGCAGGAGTGGTCCAGATACGCAGTATTTT. The chain employs TRBV5-1 and TRBJ2-3; a confident D gene designation cannot be given. The germline V gene specifies SGHRS as CDR1 and YFSETQ as CDR2. A distance of 10 bases separates the germline ends of V and J, which lose 4 bases and 4 bases respectively. The CDR3 spans 13 residues, from the cysteine through the phenylalanine. The entry retains the CDR3 DNA only, 39 bases that are in frame from base 1.